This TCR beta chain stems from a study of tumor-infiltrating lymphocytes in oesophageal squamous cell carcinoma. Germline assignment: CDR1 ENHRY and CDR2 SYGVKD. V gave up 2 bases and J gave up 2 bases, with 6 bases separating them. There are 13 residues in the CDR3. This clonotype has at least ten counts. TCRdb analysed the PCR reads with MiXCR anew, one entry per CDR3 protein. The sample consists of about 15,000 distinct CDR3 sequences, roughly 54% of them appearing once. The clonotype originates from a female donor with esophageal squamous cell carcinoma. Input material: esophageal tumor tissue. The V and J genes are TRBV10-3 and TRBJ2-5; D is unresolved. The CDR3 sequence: CAISEPYQETQYF. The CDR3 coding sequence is TGTGCCATCAGTGAGCCCTATCAAGAGACCCAGTACTTC.